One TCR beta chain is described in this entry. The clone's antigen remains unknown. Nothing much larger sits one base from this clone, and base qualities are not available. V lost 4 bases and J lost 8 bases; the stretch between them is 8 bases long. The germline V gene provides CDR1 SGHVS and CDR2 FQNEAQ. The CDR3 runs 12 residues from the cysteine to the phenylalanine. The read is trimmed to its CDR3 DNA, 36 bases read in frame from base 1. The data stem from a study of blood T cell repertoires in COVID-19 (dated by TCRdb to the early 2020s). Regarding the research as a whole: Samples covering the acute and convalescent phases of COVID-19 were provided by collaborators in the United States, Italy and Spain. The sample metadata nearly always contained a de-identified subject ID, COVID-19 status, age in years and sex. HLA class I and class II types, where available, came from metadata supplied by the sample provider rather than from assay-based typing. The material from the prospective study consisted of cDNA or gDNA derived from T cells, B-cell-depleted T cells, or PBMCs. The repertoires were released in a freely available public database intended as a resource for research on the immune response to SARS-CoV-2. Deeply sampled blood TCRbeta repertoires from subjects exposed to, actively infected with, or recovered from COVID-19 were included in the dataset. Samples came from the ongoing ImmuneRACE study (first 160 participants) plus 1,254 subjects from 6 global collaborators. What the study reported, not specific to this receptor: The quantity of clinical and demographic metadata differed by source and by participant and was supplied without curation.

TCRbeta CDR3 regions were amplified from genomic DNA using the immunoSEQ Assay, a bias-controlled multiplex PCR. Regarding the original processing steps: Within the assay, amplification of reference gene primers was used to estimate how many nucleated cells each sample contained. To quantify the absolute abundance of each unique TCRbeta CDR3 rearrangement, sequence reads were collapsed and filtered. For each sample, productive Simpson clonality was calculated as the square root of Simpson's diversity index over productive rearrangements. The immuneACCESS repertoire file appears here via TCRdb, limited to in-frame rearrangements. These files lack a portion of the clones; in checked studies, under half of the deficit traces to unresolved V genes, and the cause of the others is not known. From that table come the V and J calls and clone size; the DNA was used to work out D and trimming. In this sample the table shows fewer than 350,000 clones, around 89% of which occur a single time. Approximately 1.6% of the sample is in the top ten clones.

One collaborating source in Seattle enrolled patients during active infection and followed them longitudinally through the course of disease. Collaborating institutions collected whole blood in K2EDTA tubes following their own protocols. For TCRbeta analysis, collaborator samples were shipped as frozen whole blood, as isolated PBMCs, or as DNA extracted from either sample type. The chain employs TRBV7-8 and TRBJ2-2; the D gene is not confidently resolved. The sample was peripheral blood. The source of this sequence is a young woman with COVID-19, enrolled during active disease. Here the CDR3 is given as CASSSPTGELFF. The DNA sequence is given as TGTGCCAGCAGCTCCCCGACTGGGGAGCTGTTTTTT.